Listed below are T cell receptor beta chains from one sample, sequenced in a study of T cell repertoires in cytomegalovirus infection. A single record per CDR3 protein comes from TCRdb applying MiXCR to the reads. Here the sample spans about 740,000 distinct CDR3 sequences, around 31% being singletons. No cognate antigen is known for these TCRs. Sequencing used cultured PBMCs, obtained from culture after CMV antigen stimulation. The receptors were gathered from a human donor in good health (CMV status not recorded). Some clones in this sample may be carry-over from other donors' samples. CDR3s include the opening cysteine and the closing phenylalanine or tryptophan. Each record gives: clone size, D gene, CDR3 length, J gene, V gene, CDR3 DNA, CDR3 protein. A D gene is named only where the DNA matches it firmly. Clone size is not always given. Where it is, it says once, few, many or a class for expanded clones.

>many|.|13|TRBJ1-1|TRBV7-9
TGTGCCAGCAGCTCGAACAGGAACACTGAAGCTTTCTTT
CASSSNRNTEAFF
>few|.|15|TRBJ2-2|TRBV7-2
TGTGCCAGCAGCTTAAGGCCCCCTAGGACCGGGGAGCTGTTTTTT
CASSLRPPRTGELFF
>few|.|15|TRBJ2-7|TRBV7-8
TGTGCCAGCAGCTTCTGGGACACGGAACTGGGCGAGCAGTACTTC
CASSFWDTELGEQYF
>many|.|15|TRBJ2-1|TRBV7-6
TGTGCCAGCAGCTCACGGATCGTGCCGTACAATGAGCAGTTCTTC
CASSSRIVPYNEQFF
>.|.|15|TRBJ2-6|TRBV7-9
TGTGCCAGCAGCTTGCTAGGAACTGGGGCCAACGTCCTGACTTTC
CASSLLGTGANVLTF
>few|.|17|TRBJ2-2|TRBV11-2
TGTGCCAGCAGCTTAGGCCCCTTCCAAGGGTTGGGCGGGGAGCTGTTTTTT
CASSLGPFQGLGGELFF
>.|.|15|TRBJ2-1|TRBV2
TGTGCCAGCAGACCGCGGGTGCGGGCCTACAATGAGCAGTTCTTC
CASRPRVRAYNEQFF
>many|.|16|TRBJ1-1|TRBV7-2
TGTGCCAGCAGCCCTTCGACGAGGGGCGGGTGGGGGGAGGCTTTCTTT
CASSPSTRGGWGEAFF
>.|.|14|TRBJ2-5|TRBV12-3/TRBV12-4
TGTGCCAGCAGCCGGGACCCCAATGGAGAGACCCAGTACTTC
CASSRDPNGETQYF
>.|.|12|TRBJ2-7|TRBV6-1
TGTGCCAGCAGTGAAAGTCCCCCCGAGCAGTACTTC
CASSESPPEQYF
>.|.|15|TRBJ1-6|TRBV6-1
TGTGCCAGCAGTAGAAATGTGAGGACGAATTCACCCCTCCACTTT
CASSRNVRTNSPLHF
>.|.|15|TRBJ2-7|TRBV6-1
TGTGCCAGCAGACGATCAAGGACCTTTCTGGACGAGCAGTACTTC
CASRRSRTFLDEQYF
>few|TRBD1|17|TRBJ1-5|TRBV12-3/TRBV12-4
TGTGCCAGCAGTATATACAGGGGTACCGGTAGCAATCAGCCCCAGCATTTT
CASSIYRGTGSNQPQHF
>few|TRBD1|14|TRBJ2-3|TRBV2
TGTGCCAGCACTCGGCAGGGGGTAGGAGATACGCAGTATTTT
CASTRQGVGDTQYF
>.|TRBD1|17|TRBJ1-5|TRBV15
TGTGCCACCAGCAGAGATAAAAGAGGGACAGCGGTTCAGCCCCAGCATTTT
CATSRDKRGTAVQPQHF
>.|.|16|TRBJ2-5|TRBV4-1
TGCGCCAGCAGCCAAGAAGACCGGGACGCTCAAGAGACCCAGTACTTC
CASSQEDRDAQETQYF
>few|.|16|TRBJ2-3|TRBV7-9
TGTGCCAGCAGCTTTTTCGGAAGGGCCCGGGCAGATACGCAGTATTTT
CASSFFGRARADTQYF
>.|.|15|TRBJ1-6|TRBV18
TGTGCCAGCTCACCTCTCCAGGGTTATAATTCACCCCTCCACTTT
CASSPLQGYNSPLHF
>.|.|15|TRBJ1-4|TRBV28
TGTGCCAGCAGCCCCCCGAAGGAATATGTCCTTGGATTGTTTTTT
CASSPPKEYVLGLFF
>.|.|15|TRBJ2-4|TRBV6-6
TGTGCCAGCAGTCCTCAGGGGGGGCCATTAGACATTCAGTACTTC
CASSPQGGPLDIQYF
>few|TRBD2|20|TRBJ2-1|TRBV4-1
TGCGCCAGCAGCCCTCGCGGACTAGCGGGGGGCCCAAGCTCCTACAATGAGCAGTTCTTC
CASSPRGLAGGPSSYNEQFF
>.|TRBD1|15|TRBJ2-1|TRBV20-1
TGCAGTGCTCTTAGAGGGGGGACAGGATACAATGAGCAGTTCTTC
CSALRGGTGYNEQFF
>.|TRBD2|14|TRBJ2-7|TRBV7-2
TGTGCCAGCAGCTTCGACGGGGGGGAGTTAGAGCAGTACTTC
CASSFDGGELEQYF
>.|TRBD2|15|TRBJ2-4|TRBV12-3/TRBV12-4
TGTGCCAGCAGTTTAGGGGGGGGTGTAGGGGACATTCAGTACTTC
CASSLGGGVGDIQYF
>few|TRBD1|15|TRBJ1-1|TRBV12-3/TRBV12-4
TGTGCCAGCAGAGAGATGGGCGACAGGGATACTGAAGCTTTCTTT
CASREMGDRDTEAFF
>.|.|18|TRBJ2-6|TRBV7-2
TGTGCCAGCACCGCCCTCAATGAGGGGATCTCTGGGGCCAACGTCCTGACTTTC
CASTALNEGISGANVLTF
>.|TRBD2|16|TRBJ2-2|TRBV7-2
TGTGCCAGCAGCACCTTCGAAGCGGGAGCCGGCGGGGAGCTGTTTTTT
CASSTFEAGAGGELFF
>.|.|12|TRBJ1-2|TRBV10-3
TGTGCCATCAGGGGACCCAATGGAGGCTACACCTTC
CAIRGPNGGYTF
>.|.|15|TRBJ1-2|TRBV9
TGTGCCAGCAGCGTTGTGGAGGATACTGTCTATGGCTACACCTTC
CASSVVEDTVYGYTF